The 5 T cell receptor beta chains given below trace back to one sample, sequenced in a study of blood T cell repertoires in COVID-19. Only in-frame clones appear in the TCRdb table, and some are missing; sequencing was by immunoSEQ multiplex PCR. The table shows under 150,000 clones, with 65% to 85% occurring only once. Sequenced: peripheral blood. Receptors originate from a man older than 75 with active or convalescent COVID-19.

This clone was recorded a few times. The V call is TRBV11-2, the J call TRBJ1-6, with 10 bases that match TRBD1. This CDR3 spans 15 amino acids. Germline values: CDR1 SGHAT, CDR2 FQNNGV. V lost 2 bases, J lost 9 bases, and 4 bases stayed unmatched. The CDR3 DNA reads TGTGCCAGCAGCTTAACTGGGACAGGGGTTTCACCCCTCCACTTT. Translation: CASSLTGTGVSPLHF.

The chain links TRBV3-1 (or the pseudogene TRBV3-2) to TRBJ2-2, with TRBD1 identical over 8 bases. The CDR3 sequence is 15 residues long. Germline V gene lookup returns CDR1 LGHDT and CDR2 YNNKEL (reference sequence). V was clipped by 4 bases and J by 9 bases; unmatched bases: 10. In DNA, the CDR3 is TGTGCCAGCAGCCGAGGACAGGGTGGGGCCAGGGAGCTGTTTTTT. Its protein is CASSRGQGGARELFF.

The V call is TRBV7-9, the J call TRBJ1-4; perhaps TRBD1 as D (5 bases). Germline V lookup: CDR1 SEHNR, CDR2 FQNEAQ (reference sequence). The CDR3 runs 14 residues. With 4 bases removed from V and 8 bases from J, the gap between germline ends came to 14 bases. The CDR3 DNA is TGTGCCAGCAGCTCCCCGGGGGGGTCAGAAAAACTGTTTTTT. Its translation: CASSSPGGSEKLFF.

This chain connects TRBV6-5 to TRBJ1-5; TRBD1 is a possible D gene (6 bases). The germline V gene encodes CDR1 MNHEY and CDR2 SVGAGI. This CDR3 contains 15 residues. Trimming removed 6 bases from V and 1 base from J, with 13 bases in between. The CDR3 here is CASRQGFASNQPQHF. In DNA, the CDR3 is TGTGCCAGCAGACAGGGTTTCGCGAGCAATCAGCCCCAGCATTTT.

The rearrangement links TRBV7-2 to TRBJ2-1; D perhaps matches TRBD1 (6 bases). V lost 5 bases and J 6 bases, leaving 11 bases between the germline ends. Germline-derived CDR1 and CDR2 are SGHTA and FQGNSA. This CDR3 region has 13 residues. The CDR3 loop reads CASSTQGPNEQFF. The CDR3, as DNA: TGTGCCAGCAGCACACAGGGCCCCAATGAGCAGTTCTTC.